A selection of T cell receptor beta chains follows, all from one sample in a study of shared clonotypes between healthy human individuals. Clones were sequenced by immunoSEQ multiplex PCR, and TCRdb holds only the in-frame ones, with some missing. The sample consists of fewer than 2.5 million clones, 80% to 95% of them appearing once. Input material: naive CD4+ T cells from PBMCs. All receptors derive from a man aged 18 to 30 in good health. Some clones in this sample may be carry-over from other donors' samples. The CDR3 runs from the conserved cysteine through the conserved F or W. Each record gives: D gene, V gene, clone size, J gene, CDR3 DNA, CDR3 protein. A D gene is named only where the DNA matches it firmly. Clone size, where shown, is once, few, many, or a class for clones that have expanded.

d_gene: -; v_gene: TRBV6-1; abundance: -; j_gene: TRBJ2-4; CDR3nt: TGTGCCAGCAGTGACAGCCTAATAGCCAAAAACATTCAGTACTTC; CDR3aa: CASSDSLIAKNIQYF
d_gene: TRBD2; v_gene: TRBV5-1; abundance: -; j_gene: TRBJ2-5; CDR3nt: TGCGCCAGCAGCCGACTAGCGGCAGCAGAAGAGACCCAGTACTTC; CDR3aa: CASSRLAAAEETQYF
d_gene: -; v_gene: TRBV19; abundance: -; j_gene: TRBJ2-3; CDR3nt: TGTGCCAGTAGCTGGAGGGGTGGGGATACGCAGTATTTT; CDR3aa: CASSWRGGDTQYF
d_gene: -; v_gene: TRBV5-5; abundance: -; j_gene: TRBJ2-7; CDR3nt: TGTGCCAGCAGCTTAGGGGGCGGGAGCACAATATCCTACGAGCAGTACTTC; CDR3aa: CASSLGGGSTISYEQYF
d_gene: -; v_gene: TRBV15; abundance: once; j_gene: TRBJ2-3; CDR3nt: TGTGCCACCAGCTCCAGAGCTTTCCTACGAGGTACGCAGTATTTT; CDR3aa: CATSSRAFLRGTQYF
d_gene: -; v_gene: TRBV28; abundance: -; j_gene: TRBJ1-5; CDR3nt: TGTGCCAGCAGTTTAGGGAGGGGAGCGGGACCCTATCAGCCCCAGCATTTT; CDR3aa: CASSLGRGAGPYQPQHF
d_gene: -; v_gene: TRBV30; abundance: -; j_gene: TRBJ1-1; CDR3nt: TGTGCCTGGAGTGGGGGGGTCGCTCGGAACACTGAAGCTTTCTTT; CDR3aa: CAWSGGVARNTEAFF
d_gene: TRBD2; v_gene: TRBV4-1; abundance: -; j_gene: TRBJ2-1; CDR3nt: TGCGCCAGCAGCCCGATAGCGGGAGGGCCCCGAATTGAGCAGTTCTTC; CDR3aa: CASSPIAGGPRIEQFF
d_gene: -; v_gene: TRBV29-1; abundance: -; j_gene: TRBJ1-4; CDR3nt: TGCAGCGTTGTGTGGCAGGGGAATGAAAAACTGTTTTTT; CDR3aa: CSVVWQGNEKLFF
d_gene: -; v_gene: TRBV28; abundance: -; j_gene: TRBJ1-5; CDR3nt: TGTGCCAGCAGTTTATGGGAGGGGGGGGATCATCAGCCCCAGCATTTT; CDR3aa: CASSLWEGGDHQPQHF
d_gene: TRBD2; v_gene: TRBV7-2; abundance: -; j_gene: TRBJ2-1; CDR3nt: TGTGCCAGCACGGCGGGACTAGCGGTCGTCAATGAGCAGTTCTTC; CDR3aa: CASTAGLAVVNEQFF
d_gene: -; v_gene: TRBV9; abundance: few; j_gene: TRBJ1-1; CDR3nt: TGTGCCAGCAGTGAGGGGAACACTGAAGCTTTCTTT; CDR3aa: CASSEGNTEAFF
d_gene: -; v_gene: TRBV29-1; abundance: -; j_gene: TRBJ2-7; CDR3nt: TGCAGCGTTGTTAGGGAGTCCTCCTACGAGCAGTACTTC; CDR3aa: CSVVRESSYEQYF
d_gene: TRBD1; v_gene: TRBV27; abundance: -; j_gene: TRBJ2-3; CDR3nt: TGTGCCAGCAGTCCGTGGACAGGGGGCAGTACAGATACGCAGTATTTT; CDR3aa: CASSPWTGGSTDTQYF
d_gene: -; v_gene: TRBV19; abundance: -; j_gene: TRBJ1-2; CDR3nt: TGTGCCAGTAGTACCCACCCAAACAGGGAAATCTATGGCTACACCTTC; CDR3aa: CASSTHPNREIYGYTF
d_gene: -; v_gene: TRBV27; abundance: -; j_gene: TRBJ1-5; CDR3nt: TGTGCCAGCAGTTTGGTCTTGGGGGATCAGCCCCAGCATTTT; CDR3aa: CASSLVLGDQPQHF
d_gene: -; v_gene: TRBV6-1; abundance: -; j_gene: TRBJ2-7; CDR3nt: TGTGCCAGCAGTGTTAAGTGGAGCACCTACGAGCAGTACTTC; CDR3aa: CASSVKWSTYEQYF
d_gene: -; v_gene: TRBV7-2; abundance: -; j_gene: TRBJ2-7; CDR3nt: TGTGCCAGCAGCCCTAACCCAGGTTCCTACGAGCAGTACTTC; CDR3aa: CASSPNPGSYEQYF
d_gene: -; v_gene: TRBV7-2; abundance: -; j_gene: TRBJ2-3; CDR3nt: TGTGCCAGCAGCTCCCAACAGGGCCCCACAGATACGCAGTATTTT; CDR3aa: CASSSQQGPTDTQYF
d_gene: -; v_gene: TRBV28; abundance: -; j_gene: TRBJ2-3; CDR3nt: TGTGCCAGCAGTTTGACAGTCTGGGCAGATACGCAGTATTTT; CDR3aa: CASSLTVWADTQYF
d_gene: TRBD2; v_gene: TRBV18; abundance: -; j_gene: TRBJ2-3; CDR3nt: TGTGCCAGCTCACTAATAGCGGGTCCAGATACGCAGTATTTT; CDR3aa: CASSLIAGPDTQYF
d_gene: TRBD1; v_gene: TRBV6-5; abundance: -; j_gene: TRBJ2-7; CDR3nt: TGTGCCAGCAGCCCGGGACAGGGGGCGACCGAGCAGTACTTC; CDR3aa: CASSPGQGATEQYF
d_gene: -; v_gene: TRBV5-1; abundance: few; j_gene: TRBJ1-1; CDR3nt: TGCGCCAGCAGCTTGGAAGTTGTAAGCACTGAAGCTTTCTTT; CDR3aa: CASSLEVVSTEAFF
d_gene: -; v_gene: TRBV7-2; abundance: -; j_gene: TRBJ2-2; CDR3nt: TGTGCCAGCAGCTTTGCAGTTATGAACACCGGGGAGCTGTTTTTT; CDR3aa: CASSFAVMNTGELFF
d_gene: -; v_gene: TRBV9; abundance: -; j_gene: TRBJ1-3; CDR3nt: TGTGCCAGCAGCGCTGGGACATTCTCTGGAAACACCATATATTTT; CDR3aa: CASSAGTFSGNTIYF
d_gene: TRBD1; v_gene: TRBV6-5; abundance: -; j_gene: TRBJ1-1; CDR3nt: TGTGCCAGCGGGGGGACAGTAGTGAACACTGAAGCTTTCTTT; CDR3aa: CASGGTVVNTEAFF